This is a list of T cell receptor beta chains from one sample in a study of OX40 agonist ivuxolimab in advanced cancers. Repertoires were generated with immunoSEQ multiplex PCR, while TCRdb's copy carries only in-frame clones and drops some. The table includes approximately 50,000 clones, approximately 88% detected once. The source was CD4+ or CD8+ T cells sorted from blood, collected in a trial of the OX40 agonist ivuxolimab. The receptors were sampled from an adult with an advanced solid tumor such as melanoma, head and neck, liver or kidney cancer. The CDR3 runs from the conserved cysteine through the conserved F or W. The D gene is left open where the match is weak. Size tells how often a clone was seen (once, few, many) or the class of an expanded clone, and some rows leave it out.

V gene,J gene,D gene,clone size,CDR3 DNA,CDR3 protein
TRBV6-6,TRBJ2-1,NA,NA,TGTGCCAGCAGTTCCCGGATTGGGGATGAGCAGTTCTTC,CASSSRIGDEQFF
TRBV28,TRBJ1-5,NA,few,TGTGCCAGCAGCCGGGTGTTGGATAGCAATCAGCCCCAGCATTTT,CASSRVLDSNQPQHF
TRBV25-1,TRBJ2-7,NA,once,TGTGCCAGCAGTGAATCCCGCAGGGACGAGCAGTACTTC,CASSESRRDEQYF
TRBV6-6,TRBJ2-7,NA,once,TGTGCCAGCCCAGGGGGGACCGCAACCTACGAGCAGTACTTC,CASPGGTATYEQYF
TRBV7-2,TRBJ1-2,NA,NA,TGTGCCAGCAGCGTTGCGGCCTGGGATGGCTACACCTTC,CASSVAAWDGYTF
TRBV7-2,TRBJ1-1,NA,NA,TGTGCCAGCAGCTTAGGGTTCCGTGAAGCTTTCTTT,CASSLGFREAFF
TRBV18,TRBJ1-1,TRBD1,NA,TGTGCCAGCTCACCGGGACAGGGACTCACTGAAGCTTTCTTT,CASSPGQGLTEAFF
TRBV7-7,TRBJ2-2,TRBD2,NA,TGTGCCAGCAGCCGGGGACTAGCAGAAGCGAACACCGGGGAGCTGTTTTTT,CASSRGLAEANTGELFF
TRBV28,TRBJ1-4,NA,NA,TGTGCCAGCAGTTCCTATCGAAACAGCGCAACTAATGAAAAACTGTTTTTT,CASSSYRNSATNEKLFF
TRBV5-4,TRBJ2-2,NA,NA,TGTGCCAGCAGCTTCGGGGCAGCGAACACCGGGGAGCTGTTTTTT,CASSFGAANTGELFF
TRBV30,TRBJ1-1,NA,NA,TGTGCCTTCTCCGGGGGCTCCATGAACACTGAAGCTTTCTTT,CAFSGGSMNTEAFF
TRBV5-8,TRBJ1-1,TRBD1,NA,TGTGCCAGCAGCAGAGTTCAGGGGGAGGCTTTCTTT,CASSRVQGEAFF
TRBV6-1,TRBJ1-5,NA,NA,TGTGCCAGCAGTGCTAACCACGGACAGACAAATAGCAATCAGCCCCAGCATTTT,CASSANHGQTNSNQPQHF
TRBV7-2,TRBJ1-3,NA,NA,TGTGCCAGCACCTTAGTACCTGGAAACACCATATATTTT,CASTLVPGNTIYF
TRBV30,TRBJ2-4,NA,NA,TGTGCCTGGAGTCGGGGTCGAAGCGGTGTGGGCATTCAGTACTTC,CAWSRGRSGVGIQYF
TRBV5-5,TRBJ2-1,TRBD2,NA,TGTGCCAGCAGCTTACTAGCGGGAGTGAGAAACAATGAGCAGTTCTTC,CASSLLAGVRNNEQFF
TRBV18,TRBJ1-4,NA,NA,TGTGCCAGCTCACCACGGGGGAACGGGAGAGAAAAACTGTTTTTT,CASSPRGNGREKLFF
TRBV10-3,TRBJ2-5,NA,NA,TGTGCCATCAGTGAGGGACCCCCCCAAGAGACCCAGTACTTC,CAISEGPPQETQYF
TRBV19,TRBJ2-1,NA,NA,TGTGCCAGTAGTATAGATGCTAGGGGGACCCGATACAATGAGCAGTTCTTC,CASSIDARGTRYNEQFF
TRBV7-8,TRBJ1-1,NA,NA,TGTGCCAGCAGCCTATTGAGGGAAGGTGAAGCTTTCTTT,CASSLLREGEAFF
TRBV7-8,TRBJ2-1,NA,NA,TGTGCCAGCAGCCTCGACCCGGGAAGGACCTACAATGAGCAGTTCTTC,CASSLDPGRTYNEQFF
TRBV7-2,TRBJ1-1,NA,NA,TGTGCCAGCAGCGCCAGACAGGCGAACACTGAAGCTTTCTTT,CASSARQANTEAFF
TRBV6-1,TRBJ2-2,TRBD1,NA,TGTGCCAGCAGTCAGGACAGGGCTCACACCGGGGAGCTGTTTTTT,CASSQDRAHTGELFF
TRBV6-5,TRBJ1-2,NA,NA,TGTGCCAGCAGTGGATCGCAAGGGGGAAGCTATGGCTACACCTTC,CASSGSQGGSYGYTF
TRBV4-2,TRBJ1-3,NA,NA,TGTGCCAGCAGCCAAGAGGGACGGCTTGGAAACACCATATATTTT,CASSQEGRLGNTIYF
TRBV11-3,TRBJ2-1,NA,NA,TGTGCCAGCAGCCAAAGGTCTGAGCAGTTCTTC,CASSQRSEQFF
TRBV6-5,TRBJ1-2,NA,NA,TGTGCCACTAAGAGACTGAACTATGGCTACACCTTC,CATKRLNYGYTF
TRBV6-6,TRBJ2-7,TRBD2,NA,TGTGCCAGCCAAGGTAACGGGGCGGGAGAGGATGAGCAGTACTTC,CASQGNGAGEDEQYF
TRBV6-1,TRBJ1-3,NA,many,TGTGCCAGCAGTGAATACGGGCCAGCGATAAACACCATATATTTT,CASSEYGPAINTIYF
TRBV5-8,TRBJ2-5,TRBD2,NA,TGTGCCAGCAGCCCTGGGGGACTAGCGGGAGCCCTCCAAGAGACCCAGTACTTC,CASSPGGLAGALQETQYF
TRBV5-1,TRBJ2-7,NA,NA,TGCGCCAGCAGCCCAGGTTACGAGCAGTACTTC,CASSPGYEQYF
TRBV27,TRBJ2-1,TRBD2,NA,TGTGCCAGCAGGAAGCGGGAGGGATACAATGAGCAGTTCTTC,CASRKREGYNEQFF
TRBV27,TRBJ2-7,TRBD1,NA,TGTGCCAGTGCGAGGCAGGGGGATCTCACCTACGAGCAGTACTTC,CASARQGDLTYEQYF
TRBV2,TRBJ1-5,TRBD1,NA,TGTGCCAGCAGTGTGGGACAGGCCAATCAGCCCCAGCATTTT,CASSVGQANQPQHF
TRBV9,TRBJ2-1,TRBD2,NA,TGTGCCAGCAGCGTAGCTAGCGGGACCTACAATGAGCAGTTCTTC,CASSVASGTYNEQFF
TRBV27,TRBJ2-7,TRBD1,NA,TGTGCCAGCAGGAAACCCGGGACAGGGCACTACGAGCAGTACTTC,CASRKPGTGHYEQYF
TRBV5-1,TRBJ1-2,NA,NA,TGCGCCAGCAGCTTAAAAACAGGGAACTATGGCTACACCTTC,CASSLKTGNYGYTF
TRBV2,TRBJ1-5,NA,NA,TGTGCCAGCAGTTCTGCAGGACAGCGCCATCAGCCCCAGCATTTT,CASSSAGQRHQPQHF
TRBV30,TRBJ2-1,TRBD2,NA,TGTGCCCTCCCCGGACTAGCGGGAGCCCGGTTCTTC,CALPGLAGARFF
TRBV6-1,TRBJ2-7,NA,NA,TGTGCCAGCAGTGAAAGGGGGGGGAAGGACTTCGAGCAGTACTTC,CASSERGGKDFEQYF
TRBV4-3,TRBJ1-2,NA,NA,TGCGCCAGCAGCCAAGCTAACTATGGCTACACCTTC,CASSQANYGYTF
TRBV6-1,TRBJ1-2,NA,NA,TGTGCCAGCAAAGTCGGGTTGGCTTCGGACGGCTACACCTTC,CASKVGLASDGYTF
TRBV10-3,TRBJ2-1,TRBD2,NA,TGTGCCATCAGAGATAGCGGGAGGGATAACAATGAGCAGTTCTTC,CAIRDSGRDNNEQFF
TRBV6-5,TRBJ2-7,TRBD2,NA,TGTGCCAGCAGTATGCTAGCGGGAGCTTCCTACGAGCAGTACTTC,CASSMLAGASYEQYF
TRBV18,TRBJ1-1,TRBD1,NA,TGTGCCAGCTCACCAAGGACAGGGGATACCTGCCTCTTT,CASSPRTGDTCLF
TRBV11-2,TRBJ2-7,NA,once,TGTGCCAGCAGCTTGGCGGGTAGCTCCTACGAGCAGTACTTC,CASSLAGSSYEQYF
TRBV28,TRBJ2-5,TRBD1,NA,TGTGCCAGCAATTCTGCGGGGACAGGAAGGGAGACCCAGTACTTC,CASNSAGTGRETQYF
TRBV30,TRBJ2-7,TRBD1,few,TGTGCCTGGAGAGGACAGGGGATCTCCTACGAGCAGTACTTC,CAWRGQGISYEQYF
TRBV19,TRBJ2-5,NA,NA,TGTGCCAGTAGTAAGACTAGAGTGGAGACCCAGTACTTC,CASSKTRVETQYF
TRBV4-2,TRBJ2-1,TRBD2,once,TGTGCCAGCAGCCAAGTAGCGGGAGCGTTTGAGGATGAGCAGTTCTTC,CASSQVAGAFEDEQFF
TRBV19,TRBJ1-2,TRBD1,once,TGTGCCAGCAGGGACAGGGGGCCCTATGGCTACACCTTC,CASRDRGPYGYTF
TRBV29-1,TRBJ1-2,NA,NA,TGCAGCGTTGTGCGGGACGGCCCAAATGGCTACACCTTC,CSVVRDGPNGYTF
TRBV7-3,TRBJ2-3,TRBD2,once,TGTGCCAGCAGCTTAAGGGCGCTAGCGGGAGGGCGGACAGATACGCAGTATTTT,CASSLRALAGGRTDTQYF